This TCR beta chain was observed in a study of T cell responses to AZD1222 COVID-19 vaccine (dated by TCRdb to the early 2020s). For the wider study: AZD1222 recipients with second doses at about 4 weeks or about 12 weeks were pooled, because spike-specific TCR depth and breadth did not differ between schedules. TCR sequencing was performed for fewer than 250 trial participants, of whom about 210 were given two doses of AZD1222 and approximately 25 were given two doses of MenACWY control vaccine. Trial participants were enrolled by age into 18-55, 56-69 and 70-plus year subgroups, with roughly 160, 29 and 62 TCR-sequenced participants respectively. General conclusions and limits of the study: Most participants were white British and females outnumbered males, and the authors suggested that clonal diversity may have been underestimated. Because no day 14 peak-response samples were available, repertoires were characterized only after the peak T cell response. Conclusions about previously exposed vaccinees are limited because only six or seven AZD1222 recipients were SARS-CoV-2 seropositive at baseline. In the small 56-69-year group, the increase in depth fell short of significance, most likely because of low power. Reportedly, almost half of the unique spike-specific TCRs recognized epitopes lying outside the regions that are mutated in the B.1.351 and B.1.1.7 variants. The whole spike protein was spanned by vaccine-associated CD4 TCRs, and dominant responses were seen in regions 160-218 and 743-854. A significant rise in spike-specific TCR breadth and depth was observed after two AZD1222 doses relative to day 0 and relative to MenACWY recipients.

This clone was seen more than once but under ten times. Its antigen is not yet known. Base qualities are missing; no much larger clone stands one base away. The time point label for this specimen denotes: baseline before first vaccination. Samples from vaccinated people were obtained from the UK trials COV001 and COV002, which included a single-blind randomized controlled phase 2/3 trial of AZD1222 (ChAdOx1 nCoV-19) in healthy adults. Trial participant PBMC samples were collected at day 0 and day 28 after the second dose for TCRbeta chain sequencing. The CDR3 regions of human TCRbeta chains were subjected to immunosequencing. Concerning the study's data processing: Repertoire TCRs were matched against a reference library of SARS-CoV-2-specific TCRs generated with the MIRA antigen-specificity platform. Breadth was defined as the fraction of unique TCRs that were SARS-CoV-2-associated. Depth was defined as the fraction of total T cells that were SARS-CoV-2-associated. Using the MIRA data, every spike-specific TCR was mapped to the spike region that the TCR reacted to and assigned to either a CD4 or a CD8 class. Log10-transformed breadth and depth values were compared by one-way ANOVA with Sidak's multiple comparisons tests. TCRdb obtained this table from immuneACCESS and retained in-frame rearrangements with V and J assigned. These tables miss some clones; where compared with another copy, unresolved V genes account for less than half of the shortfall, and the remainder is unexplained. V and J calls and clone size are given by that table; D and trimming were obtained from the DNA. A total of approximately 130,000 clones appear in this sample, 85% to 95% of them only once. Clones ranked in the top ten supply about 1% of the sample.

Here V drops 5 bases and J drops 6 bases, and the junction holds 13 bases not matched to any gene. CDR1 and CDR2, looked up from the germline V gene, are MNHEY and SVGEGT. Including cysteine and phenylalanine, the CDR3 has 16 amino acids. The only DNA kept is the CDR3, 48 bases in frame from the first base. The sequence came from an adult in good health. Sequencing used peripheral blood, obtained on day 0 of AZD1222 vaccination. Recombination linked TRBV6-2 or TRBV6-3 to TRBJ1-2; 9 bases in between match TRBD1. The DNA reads TGTGCCAGCAGTGACCCAAAGCCGACAGGGGGGGATGGCTACACCTTC. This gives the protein CASSDPKPTGGDGYTF.